Given below is one T cell receptor beta chain in context. Its antigen remains unknown. Profiling relied on immunoSEQ multiplex PCR, and the TCRdb table lists in-frame clones only, not all of them. The sample includes fewer than 110,000 clones, approximately 80% of them seen just once. The data derive from a study of glioma-infiltrating T cells after dendritic cell vaccination. Study results and caveats: Patients with more pretreatment TILs had longer time to progression and survival.

This receptor was identified in a human donor with glioblastoma. The input for sequencing was blood, taken before dendritic cell vaccination.

Written as DNA, the CDR3 is TGTGCCAGCCCAAAGGGGCAGCCCCCCTACGAGCAGTACTTC. It specifies CASPKGQPPYEQYF. The chain carries TRBV6-1 and TRBJ2-7; tentatively, D is TRBD1 (5 bases). Germline values: CDR1 MNHNS, CDR2 SASEGT. Deletions cut 8 bases from V and 2 bases from J, with 16 bases between. There are 14 residues in the CDR3.